Sequencing of this T cell receptor (beta chain) was carried out in a study of CD8+ T cells in alopecia areata. As the sequencing template, cDNA was produced by extracting RNA and reverse transcribing it. The data were produced by immunoSEQ multiplex PCR, yet TCRdb's version contains in-frame clones alone and is incomplete. The sample carries hundreds of thousands of clones, around three fifths recorded once. Trimming pared 1 base from V and 8 bases from J, leaving 16 bases between. The CDR3 extends over 15 amino acids. Germline CDR1 and CDR2: SGHRS and YFSETQ. The sample consisted of CD4+ T cells sorted from blood, taken at week 0. V gene TRBV5-1 combines with J gene TRBJ2-1; no clear D. The sequence was collected from a human donor with alopecia areata. CDR3 loop: CASSLNDGFLDEQFF. The DNA for the CDR3 is TGCGCCAGCAGCTTGAACGACGGGTTTTTGGATGAGCAGTTCTTC.